The clone carrying this T cell receptor (beta chain) has a count of ten or more. The antigen remains undetermined. The length of the CDR3 is 15 residues. The V gene's germline CDR1 is DFQATT and CDR2 SNEGSKA (reference sequence). The V gene end was trimmed by 3 bases and the J gene end by 3 bases; junction bases not matched to a gene: 6. This entry comes from a study of T cells in Graves' hyperthyroidism and ophthalmopathy. About the study: The initial diagnosis was the point when peripheral blood was collected, ahead of any treatment. Study-wide results and limits: By a 13 V-J model, ophthalmopathy was set apart from stable hyperthyroidism.

Criteria for exclusion of patients were uncontrolled infection, other autoimmune disease, pregnancy or lactation. The PBMCs studied were ones that came from about 10 ml fresh peripheral blood. What was amplified from RNA transcripts were TCR beta CDR3 regions. In the first-round RT-PCR of the TCR CDR3, the HTBI primer set was used. TCRdb analysed the multiplex PCR reads with MiXCR anew, one entry per CDR3 protein. The repertoire holds hundreds of thousands of distinct CDR3 sequences, with roughly a sixth as singletons. Sequencing used blood. The chain recombines TRBV20-1 with TRBJ1-5; 9 bases align to TRBD1. The receptor's source is a woman aged 18 to 35 with Graves' ophthalmopathy. CDR3 protein: CSASEQGAPNQPQHF. The CDR3 bases are TGCAGTGCTAGCGAACAGGGGGCACCCAATCAGCCCCAGCATTTT.